Following are 18 T cell receptor beta chains from one sample sequenced in a study of neurological immune-mediated disorders. TCRdb reprocessed the 5' RACE reads via MiXCR and lists one record per CDR3 protein. The sample has roughly 65,000 distinct CDR3 sequences, roughly 4% seen once. The sequencing sample was made of PBMCs. The receptors derive from a man in his forties or fifties with multiple sclerosis.

The table lists this clonotype with many counts. The chain has TRBV3-1 and TRBJ1-2, with a tentative D call TRBD1 (6 bases). Trimming left V 4 bases short and J 2 bases short, with 11 bases between. Looked up from germline, CDR1 is LGHDT and CDR2 is YNNKEL (reference sequence). The CDR3 length is 14 residues. The CDR3 reads CASSLWTENYGYTF. CDR3 nucleotides: TGTGCCAGCAGCCTGTGGACAGAAAACTATGGCTACACCTTC.

This clonotype was seen repeatedly, ten times or more. The chain is built from TRBV5-5 and TRBJ1-2, with 7 bases lining up with TRBD1. The CDR3 covers 14 residues. V lost 6 bases and J lost 8; bases outside the gene matches: 13. Germline CDR1 reads SGHKS; CDR2 reads YYEKEE (reference sequence). The DNA of the CDR3 is TGTGCCAGCATGCCCCCGACAGGGAGCTACGGCTACACCTTC. It specifies CASMPPTGSYGYTF. Supplemented by reference TRBV5-5 and TRBJ1-2, the full variable domain reads DAGVTQSPTHLIKTRGQQVTLRCSPISGHKSVSWYQQVLGQGPQFIFQYYEKEERGRGNFPDRFSARQFPNYSSELNVNALLLGDSALYLCASMPPTGSYGYTFGSGTRLTVV.

There are many counts of this clonotype. The chain recombines TRBV15 with TRBJ1-4; 9 bases fit TRBD1. Germline values: CDR1 LNHNV, CDR2 YYDKDF (reference sequence). The V and J ends lost 3 bases and 5 bases, in that order; junction bases with no gene match: 7. This CDR3 comprises 16 residues. CDR3 sequence (DNA): TGTGCCACCAGCAGGGGTACCGGGACAGGGAATGAAAAACTGTTTTTT. Translated, it gives CATSRGTGTGNEKLFF.

The table lists this clonotype with many counts. The CDR3 coding sequence is TGCAGTGCCCCGGACATTAATGAGCAGTTCTTC. It translates to CSAPDINEQFF. The rearrangement links TRBV20-1 to TRBJ2-1, with D possibly TRBD1 on 5 matching bases. Trimming took 6 bases from V and 7 from J, leaving 10 bases between them. Looked up from germline, CDR1 is DFQATT and CDR2 is SNEGSKA (reference sequence). The CDR3 length is 11 residues.

This clonotype came up many times. The J gene is TRBJ2-5, the V gene TRBV29-1; unclear D gene. Germline CDR1 is SQVTM and CDR2 is ANQGSEA. Trimming cost V 0 bases and J 5 bases, with 19 bases left between them. The CDR3 has 16 residues. CDR3 nucleotides: TGCAGCGTTGAAGATGTGTCGTCCATTGTGGTGGAGACCCAGTACTTC. Translating gives CSVEDVSSIVVETQYF.

There are many counts of this clonotype. J is TRBJ1-1 and V is TRBV5-1; D may be TRBD1 (5 bases). CDR1 and CDR2 (germline): SGHRS, YFSETQ. This CDR3 spans 14 amino acids. Trimming removed 4 bases at V and 3 bases at J, with 13 bases between. CDR3 bases: TGCGCCAGCAGCATCGCAGGGTCTCACACTGAAGCTTTCTTT. It encodes CASSIAGSHTEAFF.

The rearrangement links TRBV29-1 to TRBJ1-1, with D uncertain. The CDR3 contains 12 residues. In germline, CDR1 is SQVTM, CDR2 ANQGSEA. V was pared by 3 bases and J by 2 bases, with 7 bases between. The CDR3 coding sequence is TGCAGCGTTGAGCGTCTTAACACTGAAGCTTTCTTT. Residues: CSVERLNTEAFF.

In its sample, this clonotype was seen many times. V gene TRBV12-3 or TRBV12-4 combines with J gene TRBJ2-5; TRBD1 aligns across 9 bases. This CDR3 is built from 14 residues. J lost 2 bases, V lost 5 bases, and 3 bases had no gene match. In DNA, the CDR3 is TGTGCCAGCAGTCAACAGGGGGCACAAGAGACCCAGTACTTC. The encoded protein is CASSQQGAQETQYF.

This clonotype occurred many times. This chain uses TRBV5-1 with TRBJ1-3; a weak D match, TRBD1 (6 bases). The length of the CDR3 is 15 residues. Germline lookup yields CDR1 SGHRS and CDR2 YFSETQ. The V gene lost 0 bases and the J gene lost 1 base, with 8 bases spanning the gap. Here the CDR3 reads CASSLDRASGNTIYF. Here the CDR3 DNA reads TGCGCCAGCAGCTTGGACAGGGCATCTGGAAACACCATATATTTT.

This clonotype was counted at least ten times. The CDR3 DNA reads as TGTGCCAGCAGCGTAGGGACTAGCGGGGTAAGGGGAGAGACCCAGTACTTC. This gives the protein CASSVGTSGVRGETQYF. The chain recombines TRBV9 with TRBJ2-5, with 12 bases identical to TRBD2. Trimming took 0 bases from V and 4 from J; bases not matched to a gene: 7. The CDR3 is 17 amino acids. CDR1 and CDR2 from the germline V gene are SGDLS and YYNGEE.

This clonotype was counted at least ten times. The CDR3: CASSEGQHTEQYF. In DNA, the CDR3 is TGTGCCAGCAGCGAGGGACAGCATACCGAGCAGTACTTC. J is TRBJ2-7 and V is TRBV7-6; TRBD1 agrees at 7 bases. Germline V CDR1 and CDR2: SGHVS, FNYEAQ. The trim removed 5 bases at V and 6 bases at J, leaving 7 bases unmatched. This CDR3 is built from 13 residues.

This clonotype has at least ten counts. V is TRBV7-8 and J is TRBJ2-3; D not resolved. The V end lost 5 bases, the J end lost 2 bases, and 5 bases lay between the germline ends. Germline lookup yields CDR1 SGHVS and CDR2 FQNEAQ. The CDR3 is 12 residues long. The chain's CDR3 is CASSQFTDTQYF. In nucleotides, the CDR3 is TGTGCCAGCAGCCAGTTCACAGATACGCAGTATTTT. Full variable domain (rest looked up from reference TRBV7-8 and TRBJ2-3): GAGVSQSPRYKVAKRGQDVALRCDPISGHVSLFWYQQALGQGPEFLTYFQNEAQLDKSGLPSDRFFAERPEGSVSTLKIQRTQQEDSAVYLCASSQFTDTQYFGPGTRLTVL.

This clonotype was seen at least ten times. The rearrangement uses TRBV20-1 and TRBJ1-1; possible D gene TRBD1, 6 bases. This CDR3 has 15 amino acids. V lost 3 bases, J lost 1 base, and 15 bases lay in between. Germline-derived CDR1 and CDR2 are DFQATT and SNEGSKA (reference sequence). CDR3: CSASDDIQGNTEAFF. Written as DNA, the CDR3 is TGCAGTGCTAGCGACGATATACAGGGGAACACTGAAGCTTTCTTT.

There are many counts of this clonotype. The rearrangement links TRBV6-6 to TRBJ2-7, with D hard to call. Germline V gene lookup returns CDR1 MNHNY and CDR2 SVGAGI (reference sequence). The CDR3 runs to 13 residues. In DNA form, the CDR3 reads TGTGCCAGCAGTTGGAGCCCCTCCAACGAGCAGTACGTC. Its translation is CASSWSPSNEQYV.

This clonotype was seen ten or more times. The chain recombines TRBV20-1 with TRBJ1-5, with a tentative D call TRBD1 (6 bases). V was pared by 6 bases and J by 5 bases, with 17 bases between. Germline V lookup: CDR1 DFQATT, CDR2 SNEGSKA (reference sequence). This CDR3 region has 14 residues. The CDR3 DNA reads as TGCAGTGCCCCGGGGAGGGGGGAGGATCAGCCCCAGCATTTT. Translation gives CSAPGRGEDQPQHF.

This clonotype was detected many times. The rearrangement uses TRBV5-1 and TRBJ2-3; D remains unclear. V shed 4 bases and J shed 2 bases, with 5 bases lying between them. CDR1 and CDR2 (germline): SGHRS, YFSETQ. The CDR3 spans 12 residues. As DNA, the CDR3 is TGCGCCAGCAGCGAGCACACAGATACGCAGTATTTT. It translates to CASSEHTDTQYF. The whole variable domain, filled in from reference TRBV5-1 and TRBJ2-3, reads KAGVTQTPRYLIKTRGQQVTLSCSPISGHRSVSWYQQTPGQGLQFLFEYFSETQRNKGNFPGRFSGRQFSNSRSEMNVSTLELGDSALYLCASSEHTDTQYFGPGTRLTVL.

The chain joins TRBV5-1 to TRBJ2-7; D is possibly TRBD1 (6 bases). CDR1 and CDR2 from the germline V gene are SGHRS and YFSETQ. The CDR3 loop spans 13 amino acids. Between the trimmed V and J ends, which lost 0 bases and 5 bases, there was a span of 9 bases. CDR3: CASSLDRADEQYV. CDR3 nucleotide sequence: TGCGCCAGCAGCTTGGACAGGGCGGACGAGCAGTACGTC.

The J gene is TRBJ1-4, the V gene TRBV3-1, with TRBD1 matching 7 bases. Germline CDR1 and CDR2: LGHDT and YNNKEL (reference sequence). CDR3 length: 14 amino acids. V trimming: 7 bases; J trimming: 3 bases; junction bases outside the gene matches: 5. In nucleotides, the CDR3 is TGTGCCAGCAACGAGGGGGCACCTAATGAAAAACTGTTTTTT. The encoded protein is CASNEGAPNEKLFF.